The sequence of this T cell receptor (beta chain) was determined in a study of cytomegalovirus exposure and HLA in healthy donors. Study-wide results and limits: Donor immune exposure was known only as CMV serostatus. V segments that were indistinguishable, TRBV6-2 and TRBV6-3 among them, were omitted from analysis. An analysis was carried out at a later point. It showed that HLA-associated TCR beta chains were more clonally expanded than equally common non-associated chains.

CDR3 length: 13 residues. The germline CDR1 and CDR2 sequences are SGHDT and YYEEEE. The V gene lost 1 base and the J gene lost 5 bases, with 6 bases spanning the gap. Notes on this clone: As yet, its antigen is unknown.

This PCR relied on a set of 60 Vbeta primers and 13 Jbeta primers. Only in-frame clones appear in the TCRdb table, and some are missing; sequencing was by immunoSEQ multiplex PCR. The sample comprises roughly 190,000 clones, 60% to 80% of which are singletons, and over 3% rests with the top ten. The sequenced sample was PBMCs. This clonotype was obtained from a female donor in good health and CMV-seronegative. This chain links TRBV5-6 with TRBJ2-2; tentative D call: TRBD1 (5 bases). Written as DNA, the CDR3 is TGTGCCAGCAGCTTGAAGGGGACCGGGGAGCTGTTTTTT. It translates to CASSLKGTGELFF.